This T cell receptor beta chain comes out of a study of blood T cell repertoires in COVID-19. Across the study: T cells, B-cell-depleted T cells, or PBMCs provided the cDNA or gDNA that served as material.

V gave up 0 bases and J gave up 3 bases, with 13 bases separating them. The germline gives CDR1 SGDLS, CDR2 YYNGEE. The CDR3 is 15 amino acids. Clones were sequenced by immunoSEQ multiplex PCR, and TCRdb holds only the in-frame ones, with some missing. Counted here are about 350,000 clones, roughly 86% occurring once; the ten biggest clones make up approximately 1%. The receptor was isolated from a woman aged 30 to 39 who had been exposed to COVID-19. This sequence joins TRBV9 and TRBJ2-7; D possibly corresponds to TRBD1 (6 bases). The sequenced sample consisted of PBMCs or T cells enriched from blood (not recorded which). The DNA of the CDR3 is TGTGCCAGCAGCGTAGGGAGACAGGATAGCTACGAGCAGTACTTC. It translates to CASSVGRQDSYEQYF.